The clone carrying this T cell receptor (beta chain) came up many times. Its specificity is unknown. Patients chosen for sequencing had shown CD8+CD57+ cell expansion by flow cytometry. The patients, all of them, had severe acquired aplastic anemia. This sample was included in a study of CD8+CD57+ T cells in acquired aplastic anemia. At the level of the study: CD4+ and CD8+ cells, once sorted, gave DNA averaging approximately 3.4 ug.

Genomic DNA, the template, was used for profiling of the TCR beta VDJ and CDR3. TCRdb passed the reads through MiXCR, listing each CDR3 protein once. Of around 180,000 distinct CDR3 sequences in the sample, roughly 50% were seen once. General study findings and limits: Patient and control CD8+ Simpson's diversity was not significantly different. Found in both controls and patients were approximately 29 CD8+ CDR3 sequences.

What was sequenced was sorted CD4+, CD8+, or CD8+CD57+ T cells (not recorded which) from PBMCs. This TCR was sampled from a human donor with aplastic anemia.

The CDR3 DNA is TGTGCCAGCATCCAGGCCGGGGTGGATACGCAGTATTTT. It is translated as CASIQAGVDTQYF. This sequence joins TRBV6-1 and TRBJ2-3; tentative D call: TRBD2 (5 bases). The germline gives CDR1 MNHNS, CDR2 SASEGT. V lost 7 bases, J lost 6 bases, and 14 bases lay in between. The CDR3 totals 13 residues.